The rows below give T cell receptor beta chains drawn from one sample of a study of T-cell memory formation after mild COVID-19. One entry per CDR3 protein results from TCRdb running MiXCR on the 5' RACE reads. The table includes approximately 250,000 distinct CDR3 sequences, about a sixth detected once. The sample consisted of PBMCs or a T cell subset sorted from them (not recorded which). The receptor set was obtained from a man between 18 and 35 years old who had mild COVID-19 (a few samples of this study predate the infection). Cell type and time point are not known. CDR3s leave out the opening cysteine and the closing phenylalanine or tryptophan.

TRBJ1-4,12,TRBV9,ASSVESARGKLF
TRBJ1-4,9,TRBV7-2,ASSRNEKLF
TRBJ2-1,11,TRBV19,ASSIGPRGEQF
TRBJ1-6,12,TRBV10-2,ASREGSIDSPLH
TRBJ2-5,11,TRBV12-3/TRBV12-4,ASSLLLQETQY
TRBJ2-2,13,TRBV5-6,ASSLPRGIPGELF
TRBJ2-7,12,TRBV4-3,ASSRGDKAYEQY
TRBJ2-1,11,TRBV4-2,ASSQDRWGEQF
TRBJ1-4,12,TRBV7-9,ASSLTTGHEKLF
TRBJ2-5,12,TRBV7-7,ASSPRGGKETQY
TRBJ1-1,12,TRBV20-1,SAREGQGNTEAF
TRBJ2-7,14,TRBV6-5,ASSYGRTGTRVEQY
TRBJ2-2,15,TRBV6-2/TRBV6-3,ASTPPWGRANTGDLF
TRBJ2-1,14,TRBV6-5,ASSYDSSGGYNEQF
TRBJ2-1,10,TRBV9,ASSVEGQAQF
TRBJ2-3,13,TRBV25-1,ASSANSGGSDTQY
TRBJ2-5,12,TRBV7-8,ASSLRTSQETQY
TRBJ2-1,13,TRBV7-7,ASSPPGTSYNEQF
TRBJ1-5,15,TRBV10-3,AISEYSQGIGNQPQH
TRBJ1-2,12,TRBV7-2,ASSLTTDSYGYT
TRBJ2-1,9,TRBV29-1,SVTERVEQF
TRBJ2-1,13,TRBV9,ASSVSGVSYNEQF
TRBJ2-5,12,TRBV7-2,ASSFDRAQETQY
TRBJ2-1,13,TRBV11-2,ASSLIPSSYNEQF
TRBJ1-2,9,TRBV19,ASSRRSGYT
TRBJ1-2,12,TRBV7-8,ASSRGTGAYGYT
TRBJ2-3,13,TRBV5-1,ASSSRASVTDTQY
TRBJ2-3,14,TRBV7-3,ASSQGPAGGTDTQY
TRBJ2-2,14,TRBV20-1,SARPGPFETTGELF
TRBJ1-5,12,TRBV18,ASSPTYSNQPQH
TRBJ2-2,13,TRBV12-3/TRBV12-4,ASSSSWGDTGELF
TRBJ2-7,14,TRBV12-3/TRBV12-4,ASSSLTGTVSYEQY
TRBJ1-6,13,TRBV4-2,ASSQETENNSPLH
TRBJ2-1,11,TRBV5-1,ASSPDRVDEQF
TRBJ1-5,9,TRBV7-9,ASSVGGPQH
TRBJ1-4,10,TRBV5-5,ASQQLGEKLF
TRBJ1-6,17,TRBV7-9,ASSSSPTGWGSYNSPLH
TRBJ1-4,14,TRBV7-8,ASSLSRSRIGEKLF